Described below is a single TCR beta chain sequence and its context. Methods used by the authors: Reference gene primer amplification gave estimated nucleated cell counts. The table came from immunoSEQ multiplex PCR; TCRdb's copy has only in-frame clones and leaves some out. That table furnishes V, J and clone size, whereas the DNA furnished D and trimming. The sample contains 90,000 or so clones, about nine tenths of which appear only once. V lost 5 bases, J lost 3 bases, and 20 bases lay in between. This CDR3 is 17 amino acids long. The germline V gene has CDR1 KGHSH and CDR2 LQKENI. The data were obtained in a study of blood T cell repertoires in COVID-19. On the study more broadly: Nucleic acid was either cDNA or gDNA, and it came from T cells, B-cell-depleted T cells, or PBMCs.

The sequenced sample was peripheral blood. This TCR derives from a man aged 60-69 years with COVID-19, enrolled during active disease. The chain employs TRBV18 and TRBJ2-1; D perhaps matches TRBD2 (6 bases). CDR3 protein: CASSFRVPGESYNEQFF. CDR3 DNA sequence: TGTGCCAGCTCATTTCGGGTTCCGGGAGAGAGCTACAATGAGCAGTTCTTC.